The 19 T cell receptor beta chains in this list originate from one sample, sequenced in a study of blood T cell repertoires in COVID-19. Assay used: immunoSEQ multiplex PCR; TCRdb lists only in-frame clones, some missing. Of about 330,000 clones listed, 80% to 90% are singletons. Source material: peripheral blood. The receptor source for this set is a man aged 25 to 40 with COVID-19, enrolled during active disease.

This clone was counted a few times. The genes are TRBV5-1 and TRBJ1-3, with 7 bases fitting TRBD1. The trim removed 0 bases at V and 2 bases at J, leaving 8 bases unmatched. CDR3 length equals 17 residues. The germline V gene encodes CDR1 SGHRS and CDR2 YFSETQ. CDR3 residues: CASSLVGTAITGNTIYF. The CDR3, as DNA: TGCGCCAGCAGCTTGGTGGGGACAGCTATAACTGGAAACACCATATATTTT.

The chain combines TRBV19 with TRBJ2-3; D is perhaps TRBD1 (5 bases). This CDR3 spans 15 amino acids. The V gene's germline CDR1 is LNHDA and CDR2 SQIVND (reference sequence). V was shortened by 3 bases and J by 4 bases, with 14 bases between the two germline ends. The CDR3 DNA sequence: TGTGCCAGTAGTATTCGACAGATGGGGCCAGATACGCAGTATTTT. It specifies CASSIRQMGPDTQYF.

V is TRBV27 and J is TRBJ1-5; a possible D gene is TRBD1 (5 bases). The germline V gene encodes CDR1 MNHEY and CDR2 SMNVEV (reference sequence). This CDR3 contains 15 residues. The V end was cut by 5 bases, the J end by 5 bases, with 16 bases between. The CDR3 bases are TGTGCCAGCAGTGGCCCGAGCAGGGTGTATCAGCCCCAGCATTTT. Its protein product is CASSGPSRVYQPQHF.

V and J are TRBV28 and TRBJ2-1; D is perhaps TRBD1 (5 bases). The CDR3 totals 14 residues. Germline loops: CDR1 MDHEN, CDR2 SYDVKM. V lost 6 bases to trimming and J lost 8 bases, with 17 bases between them. DNA for the CDR3: TGTGCCAGCAGCCCGCCGGCAGGGTTGGATGAGCAGTTCTTC. This encodes CASSPPAGLDEQFF.

This chain links TRBV9 with TRBJ1-2; tentative D call: TRBD1 (5 bases). This CDR3 is built from 14 residues. Germline CDR1 SGDLS, CDR2 YYNGEE. Trimming removed 6 bases at V and 2 bases at J, with 14 bases between. The chain's CDR3 is CASTHQGLNYGYTF. In nucleotides, the CDR3 is TGTGCCAGCACCCATCAGGGACTGAACTATGGCTACACCTTC.

The V and J genes are TRBV18 and TRBJ1-2; TRBD1 agrees at 8 bases. The trim removed 0 bases at V and 6 bases at J, leaving 3 bases unmatched. Germline CDR1 is KGHSH and CDR2 is LQKENI. The CDR3 totals 14 residues. As DNA, the CDR3 is TGTGCCAGCTCACCACCTGACAGGGGACATGGCTACACCTTC. Protein product: CASSPPDRGHGYTF.

The V and J genes are TRBV4-2 and TRBJ2-1, with TRBD2 identical over 16 bases. Trimming cost V 0 bases and J 3 bases; bases outside gene matches: 5. In germline, CDR1 is LGHNA, CDR2 YNFKEQ. This CDR3 is built from 19 residues. The CDR3 region is CASSQDGTSGGEIYNEQFF. CDR3 DNA sequence: TGTGCCAGCAGCCAAGATGGGACTAGCGGGGGGGAGATCTACAATGAGCAGTTCTTC.

The chain uses TRBV20-1 and TRBJ2-7; a weak D match, TRBD1 (5 bases). The CDR3 spans 15 residues. Trimming pared 3 bases from V and 3 bases from J, leaving 18 bases between. Looked up from germline, CDR1 is DFQATT and CDR2 is SNEGSKA (reference sequence). The DNA for the CDR3 is TGCAGTGCTAGTGGTATAACAGGTCCGTTCTACGAGCAGTACTTC. Translation gives CSASGITGPFYEQYF.

The V gene is TRBV7-9, the J gene TRBJ1-4; 7 bases fit TRBD1. From germline, CDR1 is SEHNR and CDR2 FQNEAQ (reference sequence). The CDR3 contains 15 residues. Unmatched junction bases numbered 9, after V lost 5 bases and J lost 6 bases. The DNA for the CDR3 is TGTGCCAGCAGCCACCGACAGGGCGGGGATGAAAAACTGTTTTTT. Encoded protein: CASSHRQGGDEKLFF.

The chain employs TRBV9 and TRBJ2-3; D might be TRBD2 (6 bases). Germline CDR1 and CDR2: SGDLS and YYNGEE. V was clipped by 4 bases and J by 1 base, with 13 bases between them. This CDR3 spans 15 amino acids. Written as DNA, the CDR3 is TGTGCCAGCAGCCCCGGGGGTTCACGCACAGATACGCAGTATTTT. Protein sequence: CASSPGGSRTDTQYF.

The rearrangement joins TRBV9 to TRBJ2-1, with TRBD2 identical over 10 bases. The germline V gene has CDR1 SGDLS and CDR2 YYNGEE. V lost 3 bases to trimming and J lost 9 bases; unmatched junction nucleotides: 12. This CDR3 has 16 residues. The CDR3, as DNA: TGTGCCAGCAGCGGGGGGACTAGCGCCTTCCACAGTGAGCAGTTCTTC. Its translation: CASSGGTSAFHSEQFF.

The chain couples TRBV27 to TRBJ2-2; 8 bases match TRBD1. CDR3 length: 16 amino acids. The germline gives CDR1 MNHEY, CDR2 SMNVEV (reference sequence). J lost 0 bases, V lost 5 bases, and 5 bases had no gene match. CDR3 sequence: CASSTPGGANTGELFF. The CDR3 bases are TGTGCCAGCAGTACCCCAGGGGGCGCGAACACCGGGGAGCTGTTTTTT.

This clone has just one count. This chain joins TRBV11-2 and TRBJ2-3, with D tentatively TRBD1 (5 bases). Germline assignment: CDR1 SGHAT and CDR2 FQNNGV. This CDR3 comprises 12 residues. V lost 3 bases and J 5 bases, leaving 6 bases between the germline ends. CDR3 in amino acids: CASSLGQDTQYF. Written as DNA, the CDR3 is TGTGCCAGCAGCTTGGGGCAAGATACGCAGTATTTT.

The chain recombines TRBV7-9 with TRBJ2-6; D is uncertain. The CDR3 sequence is 18 residues long. CDR1 is SEHNR and CDR2 is FQNEAQ in the germline V gene (reference sequence). The V gene lost 3 bases and the J gene lost 0 bases, with 15 bases spanning the gap. The CDR3 loop reads CASSFNRQPFSGANVLTF. The CDR3 DNA reads as TGTGCCAGCAGCTTTAACAGACAACCTTTCTCTGGGGCCAACGTCCTGACTTTC. Complete variable domain (other parts from reference TRBV7-9 and TRBJ2-6): DTGVSQNPRHKITKRGQNVTFRCDPISEHNRLYWYRQTLGQGPEFLTYFQNEAQLEKSRLLSDRFSAERPKGSFSTLEIQRTEQGDSAMYLCASSFNRQPFSGANVLTFGAGSRLTVL.

The chain joins TRBV27 to TRBJ2-7, with 10 bases matching TRBD2. J was trimmed by 1 base and V by 5 bases; bases with no gene match: 8. Germline V CDR1 and CDR2: MNHEY, SMNVEV (reference sequence). This CDR3 contains 16 residues. This CDR3 is CASSSLLAGQSYEQYF. DNA for the CDR3: TGTGCCAGCAGTAGCTTACTAGCGGGACAATCCTACGAGCAGTACTTC.

The sample holds one count of this clone. The V call is TRBV18, the J call TRBJ2-2; D is unresolved. CDR1 and CDR2 (germline): KGHSH, LQKENI. There are 15 residues in the CDR3. V lost 3 bases and J lost 2, with 10 bases in between. Written as DNA, the CDR3 is TGTGCCAGCTCACCGGCGGCCGATAACACCGGGGAGCTGTTTTTT. Its protein product is CASSPAADNTGELFF.

There are a few counts of this clone. The V call is TRBV5-4, the J call TRBJ1-2; D is undetermined. Germline V gene lookup returns CDR1 SGHNT and CDR2 YYREEE (reference sequence). The CDR3 runs to 15 residues. Trimming cost V 1 base and J 8 bases, with 18 bases left between them. The CDR3 DNA sequence: TGTGCCAGCAGCTTGAGTCTCGCGGGTATTAAAGGCTACACCTTC. This sequence encodes CASSLSLAGIKGYTF.

This chain joins TRBV7-2 and TRBJ2-1, with D possibly matching TRBD1 (6 bases). The V end lost 4 bases, the J end lost 9 bases, and 13 bases lay between the germline ends. Germline CDR1 SGHTA, CDR2 FQGNSA. The CDR3 consists of 13 residues. Here the CDR3 reads CASSSWTEGEQFF. The CDR3, as DNA: TGTGCCAGCAGCTCATGGACAGAGGGTGAGCAGTTCTTC.

This sequence joins TRBV12-3 or TRBV12-4 and TRBJ1-1; D is undetermined. V shed 5 bases and J shed 10 bases, with 14 bases lying between them. The CDR3 is 12 residues long. The CDR3 loop is CASSPPGISAFF. The DNA for the CDR3 is TGTGCCAGCAGTCCTCCGGGGATATCAGCTTTCTTT.